This TCR beta chain comes out of a study of Ad26.COV2.S vaccination and SARS-CoV-2 variants. Background on the study: Intramuscular Ad26.COV2.S at 5x10^10 or 1x10^11 viral particles. Overall study results and limits: Assessments of TCR breadth and depth may have underestimated the total T cell responses.

The CDR3 is 13 residues long. Germline CDR1 is SGHTS and CDR2 is YDEGEE. Trimming left V 4 bases short and J 4 bases short, with 10 bases between. Comment on this clone: Its antigen is as yet unknown.

The method was immunoSEQ multiplex PCR; TCRdb's version includes in-frame clones alone and lacks a portion of them. Among around 380,000 clones, around 85% were seen once, and the ten largest hold under 3.5%. Noted treatment: roughly 18 received Ad26.COV2.S at low or high dose, single or two shots; five or six received placebo; per-sample allocation not given. Samples analyzed were those drawn on day 63 after the first vaccine or placebo injection. This clonotype originated in a person aged 18-65 years who received the Ad26.COV2.S COVID-19 vaccine or a placebo. The chain is built from TRBV5-8 and TRBJ2-3, with D possibly matching TRBD2 (6 bases). This specimen was peripheral blood, taken in a trial of Ad26.COV2.S vaccine versus placebo. For the CDR3, the DNA is TGTGCCAGCAGCCTAGGGACTTCAGATACGCAGTATTTT. Translating gives CASSLGTSDTQYF.